This T cell receptor (beta chain) was captured in a study of long-term antiretroviral therapy in people with HIV. CDR1 SGHTA and CDR2 FQGTGA come from the germline V gene. V lost 6 bases and J lost 5, with 13 bases in between. The CDR3 runs to 13 residues. With respect to this clone: The antigen is unknown.

Findings and caveats of the study: In the period from the mid-2000s to the late 2010s, blood was collected, possibly under older ART regimens. ART preceded a rise in diversity that nonetheless stayed lower than in transplant donor controls. Unavailable data included ART adherence, viral resistance and therapy changes (switches in treatment).

Treatment for all HIV-infected participants took place in the United States. Run at survey level, the immunoSEQ assay was version v3.0. The data were produced by immunoSEQ multiplex PCR, yet TCRdb's version contains in-frame clones alone and is incomplete. Of tens of thousands of clones in the sample, nearly 90% were seen once. The receptor's source is a man between 18 and 35 years old with HIV. This rearrangement joins TRBV7-3 to TRBJ2-5; D perhaps matches TRBD2 (5 bases). Sequenced here: unsorted PBMCs, sampled 1.1 years after starting antiretroviral therapy. The CDR3 reads CASSDGRGETQYF. The CDR3 DNA follows: TGTGCCAGCAGTGATGGTCGCGGGGAGACCCAGTACTTC.